The 22 T cell receptor beta chains below all came from one sample that was sequenced in a study of shared clonotypes between healthy human individuals. TCRdb's table, derived via immunoSEQ multiplex PCR, lists solely in-frame clones and lacks some. The sample yields about 600,000 clones, roughly 98% seen once. Naive-designated CD8 cells lacked CD45RO, were positively enriched for CCR7, and omitted terminally differentiated effector memory CD45RA+ cells. Sequencing was done on a sample of naive CD8+ T cells sorted from blood. The receptors shown here come from a young man in good health.

The genes are TRBV30 and TRBJ2-7; possibly TRBD1 or TRBD2 for D (5 bases each). Germline CDR1 and CDR2: GTSNPN and SVGIG (reference sequence). V was shortened by 0 bases and J by 3 bases, with 12 bases between the two germline ends. CDR3 length: 14 residues. The CDR3 nucleotides are TGTGCCTGGAGTGTTCGAGGGGTACGCTACGAGCAGTACTTC. Its translation: CAWSVRGVRYEQYF.

The genes are TRBV27 and TRBJ2-7; D gene unclear. The V gene lost 9 bases and the J gene lost 1 base, with 13 bases spanning the gap. The CDR3 totals 13 residues. CDR1 MNHEY and CDR2 SMNVEV come from the germline V gene (reference sequence). CDR3 nucleotides: TGTGCCAGTGGATTAGGAGCATCCTACGAGCAGTACTTC. It is translated as CASGLGASYEQYF.

The chain joins TRBV11-2 to TRBJ2-7, with D perhaps TRBD1 (6 bases). CDR3 length: 18 amino acids. Trimming cost V 3 bases and J 0 bases, with 21 bases left between them. Germline CDR1 and CDR2: SGHAT and FQNNGV. CDR3 sequence reads: CASSFLTDSPDSSYEQYF. CDR3 nucleotide sequence: TGTGCCAGCAGCTTTCTAACTGACTCCCCGGACAGCTCCTACGAGCAGTACTTC.

Here the CDR3 reads CASSGDLGTGLYSDTQYF. Here the CDR3 DNA reads TGTGCCAGCAGTGGCGACCTCGGGACAGGGCTTTATTCAGATACGCAGTATTTT. The J gene is TRBJ2-3, the V gene TRBV28; 9 nucleotides agree with TRBD1. V lost 5 bases and J lost 4; bases outside the gene matches: 16. The CDR3 is 18 residues long. The V gene's germline CDR1 is MDHEN and CDR2 SYDVKM.

This chain connects TRBV27 to TRBJ1-1; weak D call: TRBD1 (6 bases). The CDR3 runs 12 residues. Trimming stripped 5 bases from V and 5 bases from J, with 9 bases between. CDR1 is MNHEY, CDR2 SMNVEV, per germline (reference sequence). CDR3 loop: CASSQGRTEAFF. DNA of the CDR3: TGTGCCAGCAGTCAGGGGAGAACTGAAGCTTTCTTT.

This chain links TRBV5-5 with TRBJ2-3; perhaps TRBD1 as D (6 bases). CDR3 length: 15 residues. V dropped 1 base and J dropped 0 bases, with 9 bases sitting between them. Germline CDR1 is SGHKS and CDR2 is YYEKEE (reference sequence). The CDR3: CASSLRDKSTDTQYF. In nucleotides, the CDR3 is TGTGCCAGCAGCTTGAGGGACAAGAGCACAGATACGCAGTATTTT. Full variable domain (missing parts from reference TRBV5-5 and TRBJ2-3): DAGVTQSPTHLIKTRGQQVTLRCSPISGHKSVSWYQQVLGQGPQFIFQYYEKEERGRGNFPDRFSARQFPNYSSELNVNALLLGDSALYLCASSLRDKSTDTQYFGPGTRLTVL.

This clone was seen just once. Other DNA sequences in this specimen translate into the identical CDR3. This rearrangement joins TRBV28 to TRBJ2-1, with 11 bases fitting TRBD2. The V and J ends lost 6 bases and 5 bases, in that order; junction bases with no gene match: 6. The CDR3 is 15 amino acids. From germline, CDR1 is MDHEN and CDR2 SYDVKM. The DNA for the CDR3 is TGTGCCAGCAGCCTACTAGCGGGAGTAAACAATGAGCAGTTCTTC. Amino acid sequence: CASSLLAGVNNEQFF.

Regarding this clone: The sample contains more than one DNA sequence encoding this CDR3. The rearrangement joins TRBV29-1 to TRBJ2-7; a weak D match, TRBD1 (5 bases). The CDR3 sequence is 12 residues long. Looked up from germline, CDR1 is SQVTM and CDR2 is ANQGSEA. V lost 4 bases and J lost 0, with 7 bases in between. CDR3 loop: CSVVDNSYEQYF. The CDR3 bases are TGCAGCGTTGTGGACAACTCCTACGAGCAGTACTTC.

The V gene is TRBV4-3, the J gene TRBJ1-1; no reliable D call. The CDR3 has 15 residues. From germline, CDR1 is LGHNA and CDR2 YSLEER. Trimming removed 0 bases from V and 1 base from J, with 9 bases in between. The CDR3 here is CASSQDSSGNTEAFF. The CDR3 nucleotides are TGCGCCAGCAGCCAAGATAGTTCGGGGAACACTGAAGCTTTCTTT.

The chain employs TRBV7-6 and TRBJ2-3; D is undetermined. The V gene's germline CDR1 is SGHVS and CDR2 FNYEAQ. The V and J ends lost 1 base and 2 bases respectively, with 7 bases between them. This CDR3 has 14 amino acids. CDR3 amino acids: CASSLGTNTDTQYF. Written as DNA, the CDR3 is TGTGCCAGCAGCTTAGGGACCAACACAGATACGCAGTATTTT.

The chain uses TRBV7-9 and TRBJ2-2; D is possibly TRBD1 (5 bases). V was shortened by 5 bases and J by 2 bases, with 9 bases between the two germline ends. This CDR3 contains 14 residues. The germline V gene encodes CDR1 SEHNR and CDR2 FQNEAQ (reference sequence). CDR3 region: CASSPRGNTGELFF. DNA of the CDR3: TGTGCCAGCAGCCCTAGGGGCAACACCGGGGAGCTGTTTTTT.

The J gene is TRBJ1-3, the V gene TRBV6-1, with D uncertain. The CDR3 consists of 14 residues. Trimming pared 1 base from V and 3 bases from J, leaving 7 bases between. Germline V lookup: CDR1 MNHNS, CDR2 SASEGT. The CDR3 is CASSEGGFGNTIYF. In nucleotides, the CDR3 is TGTGCCAGCAGTGAAGGAGGTTTTGGAAACACCATATATTTT.

J is TRBJ2-3 and V is TRBV11-3, with TRBD2 matching 7 bases. CDR1 and CDR2 (germline): SGHNT, YENEEA. The CDR3 has 15 residues. V lost 4 bases and J lost 0; bases outside the gene matches: 4. The CDR3 coding sequence is TGTGCCAGCAGCTCCGGGACTACCAGCACAGATACGCAGTATTTT. Encoded protein: CASSSGTTSTDTQYF.

Concerning this clone: Distinct nucleotide sequences in the sample also encode this CDR3. The V and J genes are TRBV5-1 and TRBJ2-7; no definite D call. CDR1 SGHRS and CDR2 YFSETQ come from the germline V gene. V lost 0 bases and J lost 5, with 6 bases in between. This CDR3 spans 12 amino acids. The CDR3 is CASSLAADEQYF. CDR3 sequence (DNA): TGCGCCAGCAGCTTGGCCGCGGACGAGCAGTACTTC.

The V call is TRBV28, the J call TRBJ1-5; tentative D call: TRBD1 (5 bases). V dropped 5 bases and J dropped 3 bases, with 17 bases sitting between them. Germline V gives CDR1 MDHEN, CDR2 SYDVKM. CDR3 length equals 16 residues. The chain's CDR3 is CASSRRQLTYNQPQHF. CDR3 nucleotides: TGTGCCAGCAGTCGTAGACAGCTTACGTACAATCAGCCCCAGCATTTT.

The rearrangement joins TRBV6-6 to TRBJ1-1; weak D call: TRBD1 (6 bases). Between the trimmed V and J ends, which lost 5 bases and 5 bases, there was a span of 12 bases. The CDR3 runs 13 residues. Germline V gene sequence: CDR1 MNHNY, CDR2 SVGAGI (reference sequence). In DNA, the CDR3 is TGTGCCAGCAGTGTACAGGGTAGGACTGAAGCTTTCTTT. This gives the protein CASSVQGRTEAFF.

In this sample, this clone turned up once. V gene TRBV7-9 combines with J gene TRBJ2-7; the match to TRBD1 covers 9 bases. There are 17 residues in the CDR3. Trimming at V came to 4 bases and at J to 0 bases, leaving 10 bases not matched to a gene. Germline CDR1 SEHNR, CDR2 FQNEAQ (reference sequence). CDR3 region: CASSSRTGALFSYEQYF. The DNA of the CDR3 is TGTGCCAGCAGCTCCCGGACAGGGGCCCTTTTCTCCTACGAGCAGTACTTC.

CDR3 residues: CASSPFTPGTGSGYTF. CDR3 in DNA: TGTGCCAGCAGTCCATTTACTCCGGGGACAGGGTCGGGCTACACCTTC. The chain links TRBV9 to TRBJ1-2; 9 bases align to TRBD1. V lost 5 bases to trimming and J lost 8 bases; unmatched junction nucleotides: 16. This CDR3 has 16 amino acids. CDR1 and CDR2 from the germline V gene are SGDLS and YYNGEE.

The gene calls are TRBV11-2 and TRBJ2-7; D is unresolved. V lost 1 base and J 1 base, leaving 8 bases between the germline ends. The CDR3 contains 14 residues. Per the germline V gene, CDR1 is SGHAT and CDR2 is FQNNGV. CDR3 sequence: CASSLALVSYEQYF. The CDR3 coding sequence is TGTGCCAGCAGCTTAGCCCTAGTATCCTACGAGCAGTACTTC.

This chain links TRBV29-1 with TRBJ2-5, with 10 nucleotides matching TRBD2. Germline CDR1 reads SQVTM; CDR2 reads ANQGSEA. This CDR3 contains 11 residues. CDR3 amino acids: CCCSGRETQYF. CDR3 coding DNA: TGCTGCTGTAGCGGGAGGGAGACCCAGTACTTC.

The CDR3 here is CASSLQGHNEQFF. DNA for the CDR3: TGTGCCAGCAGTTTACAGGGACACAATGAGCAGTTCTTC. V is TRBV6-5 and J is TRBJ2-1; a weak D match, TRBD1 (6 bases). Trimming took 4 bases from V and 5 from J, leaving 9 bases between them. This CDR3 has 13 residues. The germline CDR1 and CDR2 sequences are MNHEY and SVGAGI.

The chain combines TRBV7-2 with TRBJ1-3; tentatively, D is TRBD1 (5 bases). Per the germline V gene, CDR1 is SGHTA and CDR2 is FQGNSA. The V and J ends lost 5 bases and 0 bases respectively, with 11 bases between them. The CDR3 has 15 residues. The CDR3, as DNA: TGTGCCAGCAGCGATCGGGACTCCTCTGGAAACACCATATATTTT. This sequence encodes CASSDRDSSGNTIYF.